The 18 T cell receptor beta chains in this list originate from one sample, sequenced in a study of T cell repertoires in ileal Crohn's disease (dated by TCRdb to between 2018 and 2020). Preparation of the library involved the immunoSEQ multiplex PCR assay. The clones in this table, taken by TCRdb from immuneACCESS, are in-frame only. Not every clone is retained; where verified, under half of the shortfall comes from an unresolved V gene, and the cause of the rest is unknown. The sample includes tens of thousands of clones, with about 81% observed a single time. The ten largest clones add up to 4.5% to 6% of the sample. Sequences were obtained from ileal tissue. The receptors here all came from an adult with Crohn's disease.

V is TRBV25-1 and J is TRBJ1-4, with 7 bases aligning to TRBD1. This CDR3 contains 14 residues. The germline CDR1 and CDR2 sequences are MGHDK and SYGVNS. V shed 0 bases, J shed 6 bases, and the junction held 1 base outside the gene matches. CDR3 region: CASSEYRGDEKLFF. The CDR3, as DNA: TGTGCCAGCAGTGAATACAGGGGGGATGAAAAACTGTTTTTT. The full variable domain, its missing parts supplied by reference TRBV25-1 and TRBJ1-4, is EADIYQTPRYLVIGTGKKITLECSQTMGHDKMYWYQQDPGMELHLIHYSYGVNSTEKGDLSSESTVSRIRTEHFPLTLESARPSHTSQYLCASSEYRGDEKLFFGSGTQLSVL.

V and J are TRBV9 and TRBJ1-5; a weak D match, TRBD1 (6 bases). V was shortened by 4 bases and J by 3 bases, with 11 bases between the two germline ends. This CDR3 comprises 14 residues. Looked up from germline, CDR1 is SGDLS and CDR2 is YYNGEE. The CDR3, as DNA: TGTGCCAGCAGCCGTGGACAGTTCAATCAGCCCCAGCATTTT. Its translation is CASSRGQFNQPQHF.

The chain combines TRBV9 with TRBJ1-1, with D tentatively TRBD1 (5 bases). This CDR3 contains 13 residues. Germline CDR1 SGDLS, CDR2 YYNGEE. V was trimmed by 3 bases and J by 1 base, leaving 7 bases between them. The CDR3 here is CASSAQGNTEAFF. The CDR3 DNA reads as TGTGCCAGCAGCGCTCAGGGGAACACTGAAGCTTTCTTT.

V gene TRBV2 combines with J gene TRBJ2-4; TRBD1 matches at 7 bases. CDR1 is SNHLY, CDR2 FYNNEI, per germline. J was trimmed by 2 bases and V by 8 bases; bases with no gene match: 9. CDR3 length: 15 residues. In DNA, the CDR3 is TGTGCCAGCGAGTACAGGGGATATTCCAAAAACATTCAGTACTTC. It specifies CASEYRGYSKNIQYF.

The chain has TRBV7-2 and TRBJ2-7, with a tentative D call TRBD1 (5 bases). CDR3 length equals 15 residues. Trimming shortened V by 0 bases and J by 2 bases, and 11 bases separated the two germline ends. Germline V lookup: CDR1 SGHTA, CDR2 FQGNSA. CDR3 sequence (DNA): TGTGCCAGCAGCTTAGCGGCAGGACAAACCTACGAGCAGTACTTC. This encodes CASSLAAGQTYEQYF.

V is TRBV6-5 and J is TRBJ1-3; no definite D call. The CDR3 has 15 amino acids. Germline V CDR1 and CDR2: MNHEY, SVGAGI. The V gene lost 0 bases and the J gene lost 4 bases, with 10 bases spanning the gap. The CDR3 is CASSYSRSGGNTIYF. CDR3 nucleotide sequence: TGTGCCAGCAGTTACTCTCGCAGCGGCGGAAACACCATATATTTT.

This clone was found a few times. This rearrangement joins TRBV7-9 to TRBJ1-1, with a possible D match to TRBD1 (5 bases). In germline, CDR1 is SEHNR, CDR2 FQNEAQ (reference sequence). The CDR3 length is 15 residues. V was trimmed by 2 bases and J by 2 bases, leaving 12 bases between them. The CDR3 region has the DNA TGTGCCAGCAGCTTACGGCGTGGACAAAACACTGAAGCTTTCTTT. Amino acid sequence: CASSLRRGQNTEAFF.

CDR3 sequence: CSVVWRYAYNEQFF. The CDR3 DNA follows: TGCAGCGTTGTATGGAGATACGCGTACAATGAGCAGTTCTTC. This chain connects TRBV29-1 to TRBJ2-1; no clear D. This CDR3 has 14 amino acids. Per germline, CDR1 SQVTM and CDR2 ANQGSEA. V was trimmed by 4 bases and J by 4 bases, leaving 14 bases between them.

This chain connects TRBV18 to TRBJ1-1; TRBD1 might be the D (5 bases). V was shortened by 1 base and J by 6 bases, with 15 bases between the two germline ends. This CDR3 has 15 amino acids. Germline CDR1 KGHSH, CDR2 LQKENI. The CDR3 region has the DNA TGTGCCAGCTCACCACGGGTAGGGGAGGTTTCTGAAGCTTTCTTT. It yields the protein CASSPRVGEVSEAFF.

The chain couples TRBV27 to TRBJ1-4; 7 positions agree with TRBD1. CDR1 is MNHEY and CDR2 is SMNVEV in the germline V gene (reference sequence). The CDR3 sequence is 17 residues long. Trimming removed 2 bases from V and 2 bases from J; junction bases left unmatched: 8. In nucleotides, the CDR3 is TGTGCCAGCAGTTTAAGGGCAGGGGGTTATACTAATGAAAAACTGTTTTTT. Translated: CASSLRAGGYTNEKLFF.

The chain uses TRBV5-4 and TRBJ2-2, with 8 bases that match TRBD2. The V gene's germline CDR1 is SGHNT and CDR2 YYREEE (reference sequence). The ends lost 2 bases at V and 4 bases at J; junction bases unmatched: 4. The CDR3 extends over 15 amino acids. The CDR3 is CASSFGLAGTGELFF. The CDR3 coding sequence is TGTGCCAGCAGCTTCGGACTAGCTGGCACCGGGGAGCTGTTTTTT.

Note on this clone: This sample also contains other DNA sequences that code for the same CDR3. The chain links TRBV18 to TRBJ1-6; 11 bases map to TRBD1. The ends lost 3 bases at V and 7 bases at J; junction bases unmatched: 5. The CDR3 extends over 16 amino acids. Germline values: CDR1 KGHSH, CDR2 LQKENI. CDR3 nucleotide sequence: TGTGCCAGCTCACCTTCGCGGACAGGGGGCAATTCACCCCTCCACTTT. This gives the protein CASSPSRTGGNSPLHF.

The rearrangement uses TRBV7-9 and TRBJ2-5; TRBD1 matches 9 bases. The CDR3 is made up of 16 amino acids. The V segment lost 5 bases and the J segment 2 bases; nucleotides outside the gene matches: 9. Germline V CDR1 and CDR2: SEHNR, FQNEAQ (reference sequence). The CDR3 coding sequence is TGTGCCAGCAGCCCTCCGTGGACAGGGGATCAAGAGACCCAGTACTTC. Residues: CASSPPWTGDQETQYF.

CDR3 protein: CASSYAQASGNTIYF. For the CDR3, the DNA is TGTGCCAGCAGTTACGCGCAGGCCTCTGGAAACACCATATATTTT. The gene calls are TRBV6-5 and TRBJ1-3; no reliable D call. The V gene lost 2 bases and the J gene lost 0 bases, with 8 bases spanning the gap. Germline V CDR1 and CDR2: MNHEY, SVGAGI. The CDR3 is 15 amino acids.

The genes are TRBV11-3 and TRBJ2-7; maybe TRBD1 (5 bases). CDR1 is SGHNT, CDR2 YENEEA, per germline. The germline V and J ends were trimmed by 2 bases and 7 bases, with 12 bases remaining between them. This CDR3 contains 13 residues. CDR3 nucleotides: TGTGCCAGCAGCTTAAGTCAGGACACAGAGCAGTACTTC. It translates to CASSLSQDTEQYF.

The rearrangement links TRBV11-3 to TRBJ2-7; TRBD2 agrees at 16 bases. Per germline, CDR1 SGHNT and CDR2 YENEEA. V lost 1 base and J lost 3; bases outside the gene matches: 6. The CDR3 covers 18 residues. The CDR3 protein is CASSLGVGTSGGGYEQYF. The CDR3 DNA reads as TGTGCCAGCAGCTTAGGGGTGGGGACTAGCGGGGGGGGCTACGAGCAGTACTTC.

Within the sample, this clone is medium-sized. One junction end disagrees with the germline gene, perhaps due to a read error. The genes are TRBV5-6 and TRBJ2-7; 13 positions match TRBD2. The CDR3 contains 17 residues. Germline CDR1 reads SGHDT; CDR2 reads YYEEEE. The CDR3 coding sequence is TGTGCCAGCAGTTTGGGACTAGCGGGGATGAGCTCCTACGAGCAGTACTTC. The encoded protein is CASSLGLAGMSSYEQYF. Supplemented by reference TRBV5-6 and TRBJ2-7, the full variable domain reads DAGVTQSPTHLIKTRGQQVTLRCSPKSGHDTVSWYQQALGQGPQFIFQYYEEEERQRGNFPDRFSGHQFPNYSSELNVNALLLGDSALYLCASSLGLAGMSSYEQYFGPGTRLTVT.

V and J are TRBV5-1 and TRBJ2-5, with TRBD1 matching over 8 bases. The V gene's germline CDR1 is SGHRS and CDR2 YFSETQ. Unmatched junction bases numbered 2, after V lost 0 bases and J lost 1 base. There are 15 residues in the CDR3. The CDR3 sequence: CASSLGGQGQETQYF. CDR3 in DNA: TGCGCCAGCAGCTTGGGAGGACAGGGCCAAGAGACCCAGTACTTC.